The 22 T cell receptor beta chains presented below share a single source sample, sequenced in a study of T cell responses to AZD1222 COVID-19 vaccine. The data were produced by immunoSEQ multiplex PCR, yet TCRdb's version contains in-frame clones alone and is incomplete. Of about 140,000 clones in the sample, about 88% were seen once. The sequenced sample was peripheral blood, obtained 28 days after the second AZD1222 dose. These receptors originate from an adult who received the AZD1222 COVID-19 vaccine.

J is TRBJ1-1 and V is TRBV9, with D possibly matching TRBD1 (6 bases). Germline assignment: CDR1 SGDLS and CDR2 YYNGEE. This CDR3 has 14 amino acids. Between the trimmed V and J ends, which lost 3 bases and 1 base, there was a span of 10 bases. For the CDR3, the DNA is TGTGCCAGCAGCGCACAGACAGGGAACACTGAAGCTTTCTTT. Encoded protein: CASSAQTGNTEAFF. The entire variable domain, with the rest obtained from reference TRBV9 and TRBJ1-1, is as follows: DSGVTQTPKHLITATGQRVTLRCSPRSGDLSVYWYQQSLDQGLQFLIQYYNGEERAKGNILERFSAQQFPDLHSELNLSSLELGDSALYFCASSAQTGNTEAFFGQGTRLTVV.

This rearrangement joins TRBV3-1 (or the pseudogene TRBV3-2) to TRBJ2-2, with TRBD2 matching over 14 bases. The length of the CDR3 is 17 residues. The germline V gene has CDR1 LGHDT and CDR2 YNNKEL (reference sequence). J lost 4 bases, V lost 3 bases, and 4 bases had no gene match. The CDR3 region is CASSQGLAGVSTGELFF. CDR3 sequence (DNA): TGTGCCAGCAGCCAGGGACTAGCGGGAGTAAGCACCGGGGAGCTGTTTTTT.

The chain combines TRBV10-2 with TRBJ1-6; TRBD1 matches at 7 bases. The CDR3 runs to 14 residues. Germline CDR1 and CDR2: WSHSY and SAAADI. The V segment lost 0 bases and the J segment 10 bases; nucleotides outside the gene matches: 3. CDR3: CASSESTGTSPLHF. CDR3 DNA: TGCGCCAGCAGTGAGTCGACAGGGACCTCACCCCTCCACTTT.

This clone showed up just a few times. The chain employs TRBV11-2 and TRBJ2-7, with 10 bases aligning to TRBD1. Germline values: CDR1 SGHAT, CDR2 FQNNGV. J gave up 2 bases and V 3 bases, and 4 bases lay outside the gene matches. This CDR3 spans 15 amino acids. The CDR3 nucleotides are TGTGCCAGCAGCTTGGGGGGGACAGGGGCCTACGAGCAGTACTTC. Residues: CASSLGGTGAYEQYF.

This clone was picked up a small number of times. CDR3 in DNA: TGTGCCAGCAGTAACCGAGGAGACAGGGGGTCCCTCCACTTT. Its translation: CASSNRGDRGSLHF. The V gene is TRBV6-6, the J gene TRBJ1-6; 9 nucleotides agree with TRBD1. CDR3 length equals 14 residues. Germline values: CDR1 MNHNY, CDR2 SVGAGI (reference sequence). V shed 5 bases, J shed 14 bases, and the junction held 10 bases outside the gene matches.

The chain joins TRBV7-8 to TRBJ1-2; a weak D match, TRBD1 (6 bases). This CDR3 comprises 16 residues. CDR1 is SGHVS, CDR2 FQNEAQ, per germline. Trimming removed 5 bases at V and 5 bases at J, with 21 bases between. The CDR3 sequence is CASSLQGPPHVYGYTF. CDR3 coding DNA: TGTGCCAGCAGCCTACAGGGACCCCCTCATGTTTATGGCTACACCTTC.

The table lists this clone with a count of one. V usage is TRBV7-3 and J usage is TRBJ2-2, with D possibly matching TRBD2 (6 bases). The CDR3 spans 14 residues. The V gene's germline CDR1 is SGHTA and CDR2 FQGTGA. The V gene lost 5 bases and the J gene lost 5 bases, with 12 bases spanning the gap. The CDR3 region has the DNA TGTGCCAGCAGCCCTTTGGGGAGGACCGGGGAGCTGTTTTTT. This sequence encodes CASSPLGRTGELFF. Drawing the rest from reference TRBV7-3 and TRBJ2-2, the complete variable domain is GAGVSQTPSNKVTEKGKYVELRCDPISGHTALYWYRQSLGQGPEFLIYFQGTGAADDSGLPNDRFFAVRPEGSVSTLKIQRTERGDSAVYLCASSPLGRTGELFFGEGSRLTVL.

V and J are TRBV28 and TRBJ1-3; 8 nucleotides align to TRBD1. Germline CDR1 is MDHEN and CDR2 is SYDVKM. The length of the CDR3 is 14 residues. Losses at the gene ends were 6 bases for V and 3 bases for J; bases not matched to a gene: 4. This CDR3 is CASRQTGVGNTIYF. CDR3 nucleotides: TGTGCCAGCAGGCAGACAGGGGTTGGAAACACCATATATTTT.

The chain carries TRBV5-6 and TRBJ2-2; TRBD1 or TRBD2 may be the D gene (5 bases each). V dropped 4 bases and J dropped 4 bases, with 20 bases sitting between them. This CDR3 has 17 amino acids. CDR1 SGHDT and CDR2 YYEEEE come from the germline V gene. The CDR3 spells CASSPEGSGWGTGELFF. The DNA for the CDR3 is TGTGCCAGCAGCCCCGAGGGGAGCGGCTGGGGCACCGGGGAGCTGTTTTTT. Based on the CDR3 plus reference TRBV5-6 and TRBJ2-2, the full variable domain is DAGVTQSPTHLIKTRGQQVTLRCSPKSGHDTVSWYQQALGQGPQFIFQYYEEEERQRGNFPDRFSGHQFPNYSSELNVNALLLGDSALYLCASSPEGSGWGTGELFFGEGSRLTVL.

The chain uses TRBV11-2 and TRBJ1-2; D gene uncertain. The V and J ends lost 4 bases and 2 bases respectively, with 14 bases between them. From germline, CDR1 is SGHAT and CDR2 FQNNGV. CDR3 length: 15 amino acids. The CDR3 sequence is CASSSLWRGNYGYTF. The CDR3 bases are TGTGCCAGCAGCTCTTTGTGGAGAGGAAACTATGGCTACACCTTC. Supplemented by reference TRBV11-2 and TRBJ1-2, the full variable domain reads EAGVAQSPRYKIIEKRQSVAFWCNPISGHATLYWYQQILGQGPKLLIQFQNNGVVDDSQLPKDRFSAERLKGVDSTLKIQPAKLEDSAVYLCASSSLWRGNYGYTFGSGTRLTVV.

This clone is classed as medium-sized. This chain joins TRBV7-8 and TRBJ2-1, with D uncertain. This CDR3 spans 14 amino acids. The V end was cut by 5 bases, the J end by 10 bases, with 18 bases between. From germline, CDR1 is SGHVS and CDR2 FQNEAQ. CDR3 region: CASSPRTSLGEQFF. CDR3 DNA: TGTGCCAGCAGCCCCCGGACCTCGTTGGGCGAGCAGTTCTTC.

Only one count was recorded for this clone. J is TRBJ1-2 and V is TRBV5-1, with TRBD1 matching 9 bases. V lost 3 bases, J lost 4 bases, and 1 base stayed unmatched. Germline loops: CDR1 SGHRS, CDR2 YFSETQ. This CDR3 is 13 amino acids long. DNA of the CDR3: TGCGCCAGCAGCTCGGACAGGGGCTATGGCTACACCTTC. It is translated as CASSSDRGYGYTF.

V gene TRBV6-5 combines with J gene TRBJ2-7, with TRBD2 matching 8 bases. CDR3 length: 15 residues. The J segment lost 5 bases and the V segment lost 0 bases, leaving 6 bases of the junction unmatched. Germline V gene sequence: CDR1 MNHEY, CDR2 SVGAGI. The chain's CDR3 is CASSYSRSGGHEQYF. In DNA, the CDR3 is TGTGCCAGCAGTTACTCGAGAAGCGGGGGCCACGAGCAGTACTTC.

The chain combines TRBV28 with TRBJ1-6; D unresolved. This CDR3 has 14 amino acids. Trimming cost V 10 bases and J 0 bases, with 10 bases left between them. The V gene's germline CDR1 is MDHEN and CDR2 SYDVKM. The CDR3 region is CAIRTDSYNSPLHF. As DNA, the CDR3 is TGTGCCATACGGACGGACTCCTATAATTCACCCCTCCACTTT.

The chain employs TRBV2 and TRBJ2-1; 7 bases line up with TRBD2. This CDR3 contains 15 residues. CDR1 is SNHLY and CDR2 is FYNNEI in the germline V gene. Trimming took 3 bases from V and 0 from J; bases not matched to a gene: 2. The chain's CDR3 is CASSESGVSYNEQFF. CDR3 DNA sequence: TGTGCCAGCAGTGAGAGCGGGGTCTCCTACAATGAGCAGTTCTTC.

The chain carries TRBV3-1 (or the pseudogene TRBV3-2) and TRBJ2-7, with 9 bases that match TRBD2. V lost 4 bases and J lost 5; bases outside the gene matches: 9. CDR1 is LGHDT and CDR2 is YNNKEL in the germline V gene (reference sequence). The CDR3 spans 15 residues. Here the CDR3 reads CASSPFRGGENEQYF. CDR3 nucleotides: TGTGCCAGCAGCCCGTTTCGCGGGGGGGAAAACGAGCAGTACTTC.

In DNA form, the CDR3 reads TGTGCCAGCCGCCCGGGAGGGCGGGATGGCTACACCTTC. This codes for CASRPGGRDGYTF. V usage is TRBV5-4 and J usage is TRBJ1-2; D unresolved. Per germline, CDR1 SGHNT and CDR2 YYREEE (reference sequence). This CDR3 has 13 residues. The V end lost 7 bases, the J end lost 6 bases, and 16 bases lay between the germline ends.

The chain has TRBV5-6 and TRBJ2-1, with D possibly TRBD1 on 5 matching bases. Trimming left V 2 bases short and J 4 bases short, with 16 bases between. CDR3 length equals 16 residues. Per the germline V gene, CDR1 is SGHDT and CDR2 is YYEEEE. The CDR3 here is CASSFESGRAYNEQFF. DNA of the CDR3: TGTGCCAGCAGCTTTGAGTCTGGCAGGGCGTACAATGAGCAGTTCTTC.

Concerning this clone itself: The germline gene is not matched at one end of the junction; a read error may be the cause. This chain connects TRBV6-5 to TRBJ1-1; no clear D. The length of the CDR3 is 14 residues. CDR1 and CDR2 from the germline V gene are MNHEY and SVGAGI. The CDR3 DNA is TGTGCCAGCAGTTACAGTCTTTCGGGATCACTGACCATCTTT. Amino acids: CASSYSLSGSLTIF.

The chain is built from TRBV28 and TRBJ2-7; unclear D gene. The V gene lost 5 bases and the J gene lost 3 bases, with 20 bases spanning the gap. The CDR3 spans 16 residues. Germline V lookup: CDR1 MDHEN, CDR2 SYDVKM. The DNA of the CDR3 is TGTGCCAGCAGTCCCTTGCCACACGGATACCTCTACGAGCAGTACTTC. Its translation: CASSPLPHGYLYEQYF.

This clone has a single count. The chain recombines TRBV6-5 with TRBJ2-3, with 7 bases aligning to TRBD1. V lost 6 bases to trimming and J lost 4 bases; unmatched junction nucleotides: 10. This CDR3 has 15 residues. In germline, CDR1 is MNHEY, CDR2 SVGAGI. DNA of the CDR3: TGTGCCAGCAGGCCCGGAGGACAGGTGGCAGATACGCAGTATTTT. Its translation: CASRPGGQVADTQYF.

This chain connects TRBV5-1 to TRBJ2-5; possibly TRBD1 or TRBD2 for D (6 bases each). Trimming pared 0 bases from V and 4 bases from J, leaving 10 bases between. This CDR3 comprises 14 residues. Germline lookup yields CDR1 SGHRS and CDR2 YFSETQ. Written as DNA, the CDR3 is TGCGCCAGCAGCTTGGAGGGGGGAAGAGAGACCCAGTACTTC. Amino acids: CASSLEGGRETQYF.